Presented here are 5 T cell receptor beta chains from one specimen sequenced in a study of blood T cell repertoires in COVID-19. Clones were sequenced by immunoSEQ multiplex PCR, and TCRdb holds only the in-frame ones, with some missing. Among some 150,000 clones listed, under 90% were seen once. Sequencing input: peripheral blood. Source of these receptors: a woman aged 55-69 years with active or convalescent COVID-19.

The gene calls are TRBV7-8 and TRBJ2-7, with TRBD2 matching over 12 bases. This CDR3 region has 17 residues. Trimming removed 1 base from V and 7 bases from J; junction bases left unmatched: 11. Germline CDR1 is SGHVS and CDR2 is FQNEAQ. Here the CDR3 reads CASSLGGTSGHTTEQYV. DNA of the CDR3: TGTGCCAGCAGCTTAGGGGGGACTAGCGGGCATACGACTGAGCAGTACGTC.

The gene calls are TRBV7-9 and TRBJ2-5, with 11 bases lining up with TRBD2. The CDR3 has 16 amino acids. The germline V gene has CDR1 SEHNR and CDR2 FQNEAQ (reference sequence). V trimming: 1 base; J trimming: 5 bases; junction bases outside the gene matches: 6. CDR3 bases: TGTGCCAGCAGCTTAGGGGCTAGCGGGGGGTTGGAGACCCAGTACTTC. Translated: CASSLGASGGLETQYF.

V usage is TRBV24-1 and J usage is TRBJ1-2, with 7 bases fitting TRBD1. Unmatched junction bases numbered 3, after V lost 7 bases and J lost 2 bases. Germline CDR1 and CDR2: KGHDR and SFDVKD. The CDR3 contains 13 residues. The CDR3 region has the DNA TGTGCCACCAGCATGACAGGGAACTATGGCTACACCTTC. Translating gives CATSMTGNYGYTF.

The sample holds one count of this clone. The rearrangement uses TRBV27 and TRBJ2-1; no clear D. In germline, CDR1 is MNHEY, CDR2 SMNVEV (reference sequence). The CDR3 runs to 13 residues. The ends were cut back, 8 bases at V and 2 bases at J, with 10 bases in the middle. The CDR3 loop reads CASLSHPYNEQFF. The CDR3 bases are TGTGCCAGCCTTTCACACCCCTACAATGAGCAGTTCTTC.

The chain combines TRBV7-2 with TRBJ1-2; D remains ambiguous. CDR1 is SGHTA and CDR2 is FQGNSA in the germline V gene. V shed 1 base and J shed 1 base, with 13 bases lying between them. The CDR3 runs to 16 residues. This CDR3 is CASSLVEGTNNYGYTF. The CDR3 coding sequence is TGTGCCAGCAGCTTAGTGGAGGGTACCAATAACTATGGCTACACCTTC.